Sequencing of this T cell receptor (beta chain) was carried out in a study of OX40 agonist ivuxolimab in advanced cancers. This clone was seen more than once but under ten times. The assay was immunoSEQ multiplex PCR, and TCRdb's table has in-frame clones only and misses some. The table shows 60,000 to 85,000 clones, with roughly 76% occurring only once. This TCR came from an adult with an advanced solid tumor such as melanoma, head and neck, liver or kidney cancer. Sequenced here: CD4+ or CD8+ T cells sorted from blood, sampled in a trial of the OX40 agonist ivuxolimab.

The CDR3 loop is CASSLGGIHEQYF. Written as DNA, the CDR3 is TGTGCCAGCAGCCTTGGCGGGATCCACGAGCAGTACTTC. V and J are TRBV28 and TRBJ2-7, with a possible D match to TRBD2 (6 bases). Looked up from germline, CDR1 is MDHEN and CDR2 is SYDVKM. Trimming stripped 6 bases from V and 5 bases from J, with 14 bases between. This CDR3 has 13 residues. Supplemented by reference TRBV28 and TRBJ2-7, the full variable domain reads DVKVTQSSRYLVKRTGEKVFLECVQDMDHENMFWYRQDPGLGLRLIYFSYDVKMKEKGDIPEGYSVSREKKERFSLILESASTNQTSMYLCASSLGGIHEQYFGPGTRLTVT.